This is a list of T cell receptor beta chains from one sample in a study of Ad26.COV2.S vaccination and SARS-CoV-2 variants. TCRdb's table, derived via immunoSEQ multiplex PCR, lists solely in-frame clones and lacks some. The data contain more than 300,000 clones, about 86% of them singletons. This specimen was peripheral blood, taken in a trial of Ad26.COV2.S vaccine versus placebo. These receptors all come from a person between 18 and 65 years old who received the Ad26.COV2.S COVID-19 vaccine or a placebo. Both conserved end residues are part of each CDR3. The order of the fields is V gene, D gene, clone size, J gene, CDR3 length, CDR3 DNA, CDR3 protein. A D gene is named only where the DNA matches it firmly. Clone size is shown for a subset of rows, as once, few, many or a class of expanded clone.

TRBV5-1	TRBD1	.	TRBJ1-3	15	TGCGCCAGCAGCTTGACAGGGGAGGCTGGAAACACCATATATTTT	CASSLTGEAGNTIYF
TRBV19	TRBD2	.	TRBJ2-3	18	TGTGCCAGTAGTATAAAGGGGACTAGCGGGGGATACACAGATACGCAGTATTTT	CASSIKGTSGGYTDTQYF
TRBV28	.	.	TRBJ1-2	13	TGTGCCAGCAGTCCGCGGGTTGCCTATGGCTACACCTTC	CASSPRVAYGYTF
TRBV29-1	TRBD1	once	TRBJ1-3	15	TGCAGCGCTAGACAGGGACAATCGGCTGGAAACACCATATATTTT	CSARQGQSAGNTIYF
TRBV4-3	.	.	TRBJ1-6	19	TGCGCCAGCAGCCAAGACTACAATCGGGGTAGCTCCTATAATTCACCCCTCCACTTT	CASSQDYNRGSSYNSPLHF
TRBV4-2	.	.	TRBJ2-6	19	TGTGCCAGCAGCCAAGCCCCCGGGACATCTTTCTCTGGGGCCAACGTCCTGACTTTC	CASSQAPGTSFSGANVLTF
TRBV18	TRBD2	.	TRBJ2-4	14	TGTGCCAGCTCACCCCAGGCGGGGGACAACATTCAGTACTTC	CASSPQAGDNIQYF
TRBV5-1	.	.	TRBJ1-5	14	TGCGCCAGCAGCTTGGCGGGAAAGAATCAGCCCCAGCATTTT	CASSLAGKNQPQHF
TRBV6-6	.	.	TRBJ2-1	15	TGTGCCAGCAGTCGGGGGTCGCCCTCTTACAATGAGCAGTTCTTC	CASSRGSPSYNEQFF
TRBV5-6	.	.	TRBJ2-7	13	TGTGCCAGCAGCCGGACAGACTCCTACGAGCAGTACTTC	CASSRTDSYEQYF
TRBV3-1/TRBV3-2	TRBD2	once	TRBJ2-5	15	TGTGCCAGCAGCCAAGTTGCGGGGGGGCCAACGACCCAGTACTTC	CASSQVAGGPTTQYF
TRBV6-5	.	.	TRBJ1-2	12	TGTGCCAGCAGGGACAGCCACTCTGGCTACACCTTC	CASRDSHSGYTF
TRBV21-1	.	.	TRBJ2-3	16	TGTGCCAGCATCAATCGGCCGGTTAGGTGCCCAGATACGCAGTATTTT	CASINRPVRCPDTQYF
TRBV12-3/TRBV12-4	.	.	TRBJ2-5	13	TGTGCCAGCAGTTTATCTGGGGACGAGACCCAGTACTTC	CASSLSGDETQYF
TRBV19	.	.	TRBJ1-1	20	TGTGCCAGTAGTATTTGGGGCGCGAGACCCTACGTCTTGATGAACACTGAAGCTTTCTTT	CASSIWGARPYVLMNTEAFF
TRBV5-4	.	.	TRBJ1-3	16	TGTGCCAGCAGCTCCTATCCTCGTATCTCTGGAAACACCATATATTTT	CASSSYPRISGNTIYF
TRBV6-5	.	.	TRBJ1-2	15	TGTGCCAGCAGTTACCCCGGAGGGGGGAACTATGGCTACACCTTC	CASSYPGGGNYGYTF
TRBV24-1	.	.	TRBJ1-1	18	TGTGCCACCAGTGATTTGAAGGCCCGGGGTGTGTTGAACACTGAAGCTTTCTTT	CATSDLKARGVLNTEAFF
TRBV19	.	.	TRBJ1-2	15	TGTGCCAGTAGTATTGGTGACGGGACTAACTATGGCTACACCTTC	CASSIGDGTNYGYTF
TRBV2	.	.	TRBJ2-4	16	TGTGCCAGCAGTCGGACTATAGGCTCAGCCAAAAACATTCAGTACTTC	CASSRTIGSAKNIQYF
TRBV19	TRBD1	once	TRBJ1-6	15	TGTGCCAGTACTCTCACGAGGGACAGTAATTCACCCCTCCACTTT	CASTLTRDSNSPLHF
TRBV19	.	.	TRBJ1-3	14	TGTGCCAGCTCGACAGAACGGAAGGGAAACACCATATATTTT	CASSTERKGNTIYF
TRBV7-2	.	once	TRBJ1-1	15	TGTGCCAGCAGCTTATCAGGCAAACCGAACACTGAAGCTTTCTTT	CASSLSGKPNTEAFF
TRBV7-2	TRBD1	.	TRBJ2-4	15	TGTGCCAGCAGCAGACAGGGGGGCGGCAAAAACATTCAGTACTTC	CASSRQGGGKNIQYF
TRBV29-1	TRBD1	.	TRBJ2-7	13	TGCAGCGTACCGGGACAGGGAGGTAGGGAGCAGTACTTC	CSVPGQGGREQYF
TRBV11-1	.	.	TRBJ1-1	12	TGTGCCAGCAGCTTACGGTACACTGAAGCTTTCTTT	CASSLRYTEAFF
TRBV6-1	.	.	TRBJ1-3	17	TGTGCCAGCAGTGAAGCGCTGGCACTCCCAGCTGGAAACACCATATATTTT	CASSEALALPAGNTIYF
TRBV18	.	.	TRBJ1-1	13	TGTGCCAGCTCACCGGGACTGGACACTGAAGCTTTCTTT	CASSPGLDTEAFF
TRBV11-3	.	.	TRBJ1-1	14	TGTGCCAGCAGCTTACGGGGGCAGAACACTGAAGCTTTCTTT	CASSLRGQNTEAFF
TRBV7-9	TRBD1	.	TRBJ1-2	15	TGTGCCAGCAGCTTAGCGGAGGGGACAGTGCAAGGCTACACCTTC	CASSLAEGTVQGYTF
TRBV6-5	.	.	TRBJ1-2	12	TGTGCCACCGACCCCGGGGGTCCTGGCTACACCTTC	CATDPGGPGYTF
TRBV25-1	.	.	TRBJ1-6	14	TGTGCCAGCAGTGAATCGGCCCGCAATTCACCCCTCCACTTT	CASSESARNSPLHF
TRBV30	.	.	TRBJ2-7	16	TGTGCCTGGAGTACCCAAAAAGGCAGGGAAGTCAAAGAGCAGTACTTC	CAWSTQKGREVKEQYF
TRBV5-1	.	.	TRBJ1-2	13	TGCGCCAGCAGTTCTCCGGACATCTATGGCTACACCTTC	CASSSPDIYGYTF
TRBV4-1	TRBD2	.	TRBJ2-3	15	TGCGCCAGCAGCCTCCGTACGGGAGGGTTAGATACGCAGTATTTT	CASSLRTGGLDTQYF
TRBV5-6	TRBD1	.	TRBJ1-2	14	TGTGCCAGCAGCGATTTAACAGGGGGCTATGGCTACACCTTC	CASSDLTGGYGYTF
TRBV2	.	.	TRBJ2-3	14	TGTGCCAGCAGCCAGGACTTGAGCACAGATACGCAATATTTT	CASSQDLSTDTQYF
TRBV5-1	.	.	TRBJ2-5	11	TGCGCCAGCAGCATCCAAGAGACCCAGTACTTC	CASSIQETQYF
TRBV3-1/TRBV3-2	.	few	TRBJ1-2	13	TGTGCCAGCAGCCAAGCAGGGGCGGATGGCTACACCTTC	CASSQAGADGYTF
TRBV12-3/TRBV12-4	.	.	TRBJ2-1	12	TGTGCCAGCAGAGCCGGGCGCAATGAGCAGTTCTTC	CASRAGRNEQFF
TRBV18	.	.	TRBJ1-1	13	TGTGCCAGCTCACCAGGGGTGGGCACTGAAGCTTTCTTT	CASSPGVGTEAFF
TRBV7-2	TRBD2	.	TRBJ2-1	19	TGTGCCAGCAGCCCCCAGCGGCTAGCGGGGGGGCCCTCCTACAATGAGCAGTTCTTC	CASSPQRLAGGPSYNEQFF
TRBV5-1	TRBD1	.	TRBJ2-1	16	TGCGCCAGCAGCTCGACTCCGGGACAGGGAGGTAGTGAGCAGTTCTTC	CASSSTPGQGGSEQFF
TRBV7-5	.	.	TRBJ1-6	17	TGTGTCAGAAGCTTAGATCTGCGGGGGATCCCCAATTCACCCCTCCACTTT	CVRSLDLRGIPNSPLHF
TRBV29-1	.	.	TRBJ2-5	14	TGCAGCGTTGACGGCGTAGGGATCGGAGAGACCCAGTACTTC	CSVDGVGIGETQYF
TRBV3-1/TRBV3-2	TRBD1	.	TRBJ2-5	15	TGTGCCAGCAGCTCTTATAACAGGGGGCAAGAGACCCAGTACTTC	CASSSYNRGQETQYF
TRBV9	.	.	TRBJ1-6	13	TGTGCCAGCAGAAGCTCCTATAATTCACCCCTCCACTTT	CASRSSYNSPLHF
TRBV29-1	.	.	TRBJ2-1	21	TGCAGCGTATCCGCAGGACAACTCGGCCTGGTGGGACCTAGCTCCTACAATGAGCAGTTCTTC	CSVSAGQLGLVGPSSYNEQFF
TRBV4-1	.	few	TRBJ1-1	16	TGCGCCAGCAGCCACCTAACTAGAGACCCGACGAGATTGGCTTTCTTT	CASSHLTRDPTRLAFF
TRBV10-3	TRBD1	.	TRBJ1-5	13	TGTGCCATCAGGGGGGGACAGGGCGAGCCCCAGCATTTT	CAIRGGQGEPQHF
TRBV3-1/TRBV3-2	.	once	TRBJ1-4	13	TGTGCCAGCAGCCAAGACCCGGGACGTCCTGTGTTTTTT	CASSQDPGRPVFF
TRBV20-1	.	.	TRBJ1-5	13	TGCAGTGCTAGTCTGGCAGATACTCAGCCCCAGCATTTT	CSASLADTQPQHF
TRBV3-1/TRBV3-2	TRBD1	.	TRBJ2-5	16	TGTGCCAGCAGCCACACGCCGGGACAGGGCCAAGAGACCCAGTACTTC	CASSHTPGQGQETQYF
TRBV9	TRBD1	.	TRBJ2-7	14	TGTGCCAGCAGCGTGGACAGGGGCAAGGACGAGCAGTACTTC	CASSVDRGKDEQYF
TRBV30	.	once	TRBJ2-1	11	TGTGCCTGGAGTCCACGGGGTGAGCAGTTCTTC	CAWSPRGEQFF